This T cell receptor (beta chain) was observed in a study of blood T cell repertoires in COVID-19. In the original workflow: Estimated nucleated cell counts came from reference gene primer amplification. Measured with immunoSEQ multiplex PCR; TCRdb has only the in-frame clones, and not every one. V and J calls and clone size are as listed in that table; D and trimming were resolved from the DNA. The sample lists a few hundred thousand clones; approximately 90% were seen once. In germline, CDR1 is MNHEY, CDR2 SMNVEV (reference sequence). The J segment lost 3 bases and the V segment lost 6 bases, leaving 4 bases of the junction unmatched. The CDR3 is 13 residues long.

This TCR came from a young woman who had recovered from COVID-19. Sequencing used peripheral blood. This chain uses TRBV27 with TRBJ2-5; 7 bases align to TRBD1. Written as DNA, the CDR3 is TGTGCCAGCAGCCCACAGGGGAAAGAGACCCAGTACTTC. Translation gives CASSPQGKETQYF.